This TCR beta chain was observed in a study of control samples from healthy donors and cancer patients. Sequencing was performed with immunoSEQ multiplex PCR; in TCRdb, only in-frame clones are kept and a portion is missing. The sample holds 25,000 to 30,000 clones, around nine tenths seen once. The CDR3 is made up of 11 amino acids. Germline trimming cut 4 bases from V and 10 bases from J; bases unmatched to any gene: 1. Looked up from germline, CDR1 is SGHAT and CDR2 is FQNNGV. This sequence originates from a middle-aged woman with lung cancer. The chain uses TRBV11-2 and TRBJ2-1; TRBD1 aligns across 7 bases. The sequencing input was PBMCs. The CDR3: CASSWDSEQFF. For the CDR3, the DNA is TGTGCCAGCAGCTGGGACAGCGAGCAGTTCTTC.